This entry features one TCR beta chain sequence. Its specificity is unknown. The data belong to a study of PD-1 blockade in classical Hodgkin lymphoma. Findings of the study overall: It was reported that newly diagnosed patients had less baseline TCR diversity than healthy donors. Patients who initiated nivolumab within 1 year of ASCT were excluded.

Germline lookup yields CDR1 SGHRS and CDR2 YFSETQ. V was pared by 2 bases and J by 13 bases, with 9 bases of the junction left unmatched. CDR3 length: 14 amino acids. TCRdb keeps only in-frame clones here, not all; method: immunoSEQ multiplex PCR. Seen here are approximately 100,000 clones, roughly 91% observed once, and the top ten hold under 8%. All trial patients relapsed after autologous stem cell transplantation. The chain couples TRBV5-1 to TRBJ1-6; 7 bases line up with TRBD1. The source was peripheral blood mononuclear cells (PBMCs), collected before the second cycle of nivolumab. The clonotype was recovered from a human donor with classical Hodgkin lymphoma. The CDR3 region is CASSLDGQAFPLHF. DNA for the CDR3: TGCGCCAGCAGCTTAGACGGACAGGCCTTCCCCCTCCACTTT.